The 6 T cell receptor beta chains below come from one sample, sequenced in a study of cytomegalovirus exposure and HLA in healthy donors. 13 Jbeta primers and 60 Vbeta primers were used for the PCR. Profiled with immunoSEQ multiplex PCR; TCRdb holds only in-frame clones, not every one. The sample shows over 75,000 clones, about 80% of them seen only once. The sequenced material came from PBMCs. The receptors come from a male donor in good health and CMV-seropositive.

This clone was seen only once. The V gene is TRBV6-1, the J gene TRBJ1-1, with 9 bases aligning to TRBD1. V lost 5 bases and J lost 3; bases outside the gene matches: 7. Germline CDR1 is MNHNS and CDR2 is SASEGT. The CDR3 consists of 15 residues. The CDR3 region has the DNA TGTGCCAGCAGTCTCCGGACAGGGGCGGACACTGAAGCTTTCTTT. Translation: CASSLRTGADTEAFF.

The rearrangement links TRBV5-6 to TRBJ2-3; D gene uncertain. CDR1 SGHDT and CDR2 YYEEEE come from the germline V gene. The CDR3 loop spans 13 amino acids. Trimming cost V 2 bases and J 2 bases, with 6 bases left between them. CDR3: CASSFDSTDTQYF. The CDR3 DNA follows: TGTGCCAGCAGCTTCGACTCCACAGATACGCAGTATTTT. The complete variable domain, with remaining parts taken from reference TRBV5-6 and TRBJ2-3, reads DAGVTQSPTHLIKTRGQQVTLRCSPKSGHDTVSWYQQALGQGPQFIFQYYEEEERQRGNFPDRFSGHQFPNYSSELNVNALLLGDSALYLCASSFDSTDTQYFGPGTRLTVL.

This clone has only one observation. J is TRBJ2-1 and V is TRBV15; 9 positions agree with TRBD1. CDR1 and CDR2 (germline): LNHNV, YYDKDF (reference sequence). J gave up 8 bases and V 1 base, and 9 bases lay outside the gene matches. There are 16 residues in the CDR3. The CDR3 DNA reads TGTGCCACCAGCAGAGTTCTGGGGACAGGGAATCATGAGCAGTTCTTC. Its translation: CATSRVLGTGNHEQFF.

The CDR3 sequence: CASKGQGGTRELFF. The CDR3 DNA is TGTGCCAGCAAGGGGCAGGGGGGTACCAGGGAGCTGTTTTTT. The chain joins TRBV2 to TRBJ2-2, with a possible D match to TRBD1 (7 bases). Deletions cut 7 bases from V and 9 bases from J, with 18 bases between. Germline CDR1 and CDR2: SNHLY and FYNNEI. The CDR3 is 14 residues long.

The rearrangement links TRBV6-5 to TRBJ1-6; TRBD1 agrees at 8 bases. The CDR3 sequence is 13 residues long. V lost 4 bases to trimming and J lost 9 bases; unmatched junction nucleotides: 2. Looked up from germline, CDR1 is MNHEY and CDR2 is SVGAGI. CDR3 sequence (DNA): TGTGCCAGCAGTTCCGACAGGGGTTCACCCCTCCACTTT. This encodes CASSSDRGSPLHF.

The chain recombines TRBV5-1 with TRBJ1-1, with 12 nucleotides matching TRBD1. CDR1 is SGHRS, CDR2 YFSETQ, per germline. CDR3 length: 14 residues. Losses at the gene ends were 7 bases for V and 7 bases for J; bases not matched to a gene: 8. Here the CDR3 reads CASRPGDRGLEAFF. In DNA form, the CDR3 reads TGCGCCAGCCGACCTGGGGACAGGGGGCTTGAAGCTTTCTTT.